Below, 2 T cell receptor beta chains from the same sample are listed, as sequenced in a study of response to subunit inactivated influenza vaccine. One entry per CDR3 protein results from TCRdb running MiXCR on the RT-PCR reads. The sample has around 570,000 distinct CDR3 sequences, about 11% seen once. The data were also submitted as part of a second study, on T cells expressing NK-cell markers. That source reports: For TCR beta, cDNA was produced by 5'RACE template switching with UMIs.

The sample consisted of PBMCs from blood, taken on the day of vaccination. The receptor set was obtained from a man over 45 who received an inactivated influenza vaccine.

This clonotype was picked up many times. This chain uses TRBV7-2 with TRBJ2-4; 11 bases are a match to TRBD2. This CDR3 is 18 amino acids long. V shed 6 bases and J 2 bases; nucleotides not matched to a gene: 12. Germline lookup yields CDR1 SGHTA and CDR2 FQGNSA. The CDR3 sequence is CASRLSGGAGSPKNIQYF. The DNA for the CDR3 is TGTGCCAGCAGACTTAGCGGGGGGGCCGGTTCACCCAAAAACATTCAGTACTTC.

This clonotype was observed a handful of times. This chain links TRBV7-2 with TRBJ1-1, with D maybe TRBD1 (5 bases). V lost 7 bases to trimming and J lost 11 bases, with 14 bases between them. The germline gives CDR1 SGHTA, CDR2 FQGNSA. This CDR3 has 11 residues. CDR3 protein: CASTEWGYAFF. The CDR3 nucleotides read TGTGCCAGCACCGAGTGGGGGTACGCTTTCTTT.